The 10 T cell receptor beta chains presented below share a single source sample, sequenced in a study of shared clonotypes between healthy human individuals. This table comes from immunoSEQ multiplex PCR, and its TCRdb copy is limited to in-frame clones, with some not included. In the table there are approximately 710,000 clones, 90% of which are singletons. Sequenced sample: memory CD8+ T cells from PBMCs. The subset was: CD45RO+ cells pooled with CCR7-negative TemRA cells. These TCRs come from a man younger than 30 in good health. Some clones in this sample may be carry-over from other donors' samples.

The rearrangement uses TRBV28 and TRBJ1-2; TRBD1 agrees at 9 bases. The CDR3 consists of 15 residues. Trimming at V came to 5 bases and at J to 4 bases, leaving 8 bases not matched to a gene. The germline gives CDR1 MDHEN, CDR2 SYDVKM. The CDR3 DNA reads as TGTGCCAGCAGTCCAATGACGGACAGGGGCTATGGCTACACCTTC. It encodes CASSPMTDRGYGYTF.

The CDR3 coding sequence is TGTGCCAGCAGTGAAAGTCGTCAGGGGGTTTTTGGCTACACCTTC. Protein: CASSESRQGVFGYTF. This chain uses TRBV2 with TRBJ1-2, with 7 bases fitting TRBD1. This CDR3 is 15 amino acids long. Trimming at V came to 2 bases and at J to 7 bases, leaving 10 bases not matched to a gene. Per germline, CDR1 SNHLY and CDR2 FYNNEI.

The V gene is TRBV2, the J gene TRBJ2-5; TRBD2 matches 11 bases. Germline V lookup: CDR1 SNHLY, CDR2 FYNNEI. This CDR3 region has 14 residues. V dropped 8 bases and J dropped 5; count of bases not matched to a gene: 7. CDR3 sequence (DNA): TGTGCCAGCTATAGCGGGAGGGCGCCGGAGACCCAGTACTTC. Residues: CASYSGRAPETQYF.

J is TRBJ2-7 and V is TRBV5-4, with TRBD2 as a possible D gene (6 bases). V lost 3 bases, J lost 5 bases, and 15 bases lay in between. Per the germline V gene, CDR1 is SGHNT and CDR2 is YYREEE (reference sequence). The CDR3 extends over 14 amino acids. The CDR3: CASSSSLAYNEQYF. CDR3 nucleotide sequence: TGTGCCAGCAGCTCCAGCCTAGCGTACAACGAGCAGTACTTC.

The genes are TRBV29-1 and TRBJ2-1, with D possibly matching TRBD2 (5 bases). Germline V gives CDR1 SQVTM, CDR2 ANQGSEA. V was pared by 4 bases and J by 7 bases, with 14 bases between. The CDR3 is 13 amino acids. The chain's CDR3 is CSVATGIGNEQFF. The DNA of the CDR3 is TGCAGCGTTGCGACCGGGATCGGGAATGAGCAGTTCTTC.

The gene calls are TRBV28 and TRBJ2-7; the match to TRBD2 covers 13 bases. The CDR3 contains 18 residues. The J segment lost 1 base and the V segment lost 4 bases, leaving 10 bases of the junction unmatched. Germline CDR1 is MDHEN and CDR2 is SYDVKM. The CDR3 DNA sequence: TGTGCCAGCAGTTCTCTCGGACTAGCGGGAGATAGGTCCTACGAGCAGTACTTC. This encodes CASSSLGLAGDRSYEQYF.

This chain connects TRBV10-3 to TRBJ2-7; D perhaps matches TRBD1 (6 bases). V was pared by 2 bases and J by 3 bases, with 11 bases between. CDR1 is ENHRY and CDR2 is SYGVKD in the germline V gene. The CDR3 contains 14 residues. The CDR3 is CAISEGTPNYEQYF. The CDR3 nucleotides are TGTGCCATCAGTGAGGGGACACCTAACTACGAGCAGTACTTC.

This clone has only one observation. This chain joins TRBV28 and TRBJ2-5, with TRBD1 matching over 10 bases. J was trimmed by 9 bases and V by 6 bases; bases with no gene match: 13. There are 15 residues in the CDR3. The germline gives CDR1 MDHEN, CDR2 SYDVKM. CDR3 amino acids: CASSRRGDRGEAQYF. In DNA, the CDR3 is TGTGCCAGCAGCCGGCGAGGGGACAGGGGTGAGGCCCAGTACTTC.

Comment on this clone: The sample contains more than one DNA sequence encoding this CDR3. The chain joins TRBV9 to TRBJ2-1; the match to TRBD2 covers 11 bases. Germline V gene lookup returns CDR1 SGDLS and CDR2 YYNGEE. This CDR3 is built from 15 residues. The V gene end was trimmed by 2 bases and the J gene end by 4 bases; junction bases not matched to a gene: 2. CDR3: CASSVGLAEYNEQFF. In nucleotides, the CDR3 is TGTGCCAGCAGCGTGGGACTAGCGGAGTACAATGAGCAGTTCTTC.

The chain uses TRBV29-1 and TRBJ1-1, with no clear D. Trimming took off 7 bases at V and 1 base at J, with 16 bases between the two ends. Germline V gives CDR1 SQVTM, CDR2 ANQGSEA. This CDR3 is built from 14 residues. DNA of the CDR3: TGCAGCGCCGCCGATCCGGGAGCGAACACTGAAGCTTTCTTT. Amino acids: CSAADPGANTEAFF.